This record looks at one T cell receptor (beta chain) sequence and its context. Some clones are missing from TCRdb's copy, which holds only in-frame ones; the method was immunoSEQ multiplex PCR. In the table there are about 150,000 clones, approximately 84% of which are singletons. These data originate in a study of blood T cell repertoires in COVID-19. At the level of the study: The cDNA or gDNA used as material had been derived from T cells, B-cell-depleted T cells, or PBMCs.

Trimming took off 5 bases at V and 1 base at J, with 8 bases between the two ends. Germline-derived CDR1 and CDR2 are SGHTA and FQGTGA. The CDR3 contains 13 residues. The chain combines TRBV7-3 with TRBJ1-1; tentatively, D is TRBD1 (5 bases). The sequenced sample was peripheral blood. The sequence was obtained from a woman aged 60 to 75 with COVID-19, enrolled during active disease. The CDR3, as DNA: TGTGCCAGCAGCACCACAGGGAACACTGAAGCTTTCTTT. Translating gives CASSTTGNTEAFF.